The present entry profiles one T cell receptor (beta chain) with its context. What it binds is not known. This record comes from a study of T cell responses to AZD1222 COVID-19 vaccine. Study findings and constraints: After the peak T cell response, and only then, were repertoires sampled.

It was second doses at about 4 or about 12 weeks that were pooled. Method: immunoSEQ multiplex PCR; TCRdb's copy keeps in-frame clones and lacks some. The sample comprises about 120,000 clones, just over 90% of which are singletons, and 5% rests with the top ten. The CDR3 has 14 residues. The V segment lost 3 bases and the J segment 4 bases; nucleotides outside the gene matches: 1. Germline V gene data show CDR1 as SGHNT and CDR2 as YYREEE (reference sequence). The J gene is TRBJ2-1, the V gene TRBV5-4; 10 bases are shared with TRBD2. The sample consisted of peripheral blood, taken 28 days after the second AZD1222 dose. This TCR was sampled from an adult who received the AZD1222 COVID-19 vaccine. CDR3 loop: CASSSSGRYNEQFF. In DNA form, the CDR3 reads TGTGCCAGCAGCTCTAGCGGGAGATACAATGAGCAGTTCTTC.